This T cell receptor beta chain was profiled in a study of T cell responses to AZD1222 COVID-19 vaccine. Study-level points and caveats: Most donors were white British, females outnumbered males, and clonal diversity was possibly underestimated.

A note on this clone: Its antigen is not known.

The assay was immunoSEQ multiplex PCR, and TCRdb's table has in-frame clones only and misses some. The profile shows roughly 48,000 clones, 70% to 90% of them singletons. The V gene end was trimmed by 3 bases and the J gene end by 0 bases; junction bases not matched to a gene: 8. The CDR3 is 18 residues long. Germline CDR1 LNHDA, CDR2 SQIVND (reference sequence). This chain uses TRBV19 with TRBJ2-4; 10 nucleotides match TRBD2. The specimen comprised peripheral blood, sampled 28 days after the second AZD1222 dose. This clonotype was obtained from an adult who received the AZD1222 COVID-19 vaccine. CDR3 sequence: CASSIVAGGVLAKNIQYF. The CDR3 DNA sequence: TGTGCCAGTAGTATTGTAGCGGGGGGAGTTTTAGCCAAAAACATTCAGTACTTC.